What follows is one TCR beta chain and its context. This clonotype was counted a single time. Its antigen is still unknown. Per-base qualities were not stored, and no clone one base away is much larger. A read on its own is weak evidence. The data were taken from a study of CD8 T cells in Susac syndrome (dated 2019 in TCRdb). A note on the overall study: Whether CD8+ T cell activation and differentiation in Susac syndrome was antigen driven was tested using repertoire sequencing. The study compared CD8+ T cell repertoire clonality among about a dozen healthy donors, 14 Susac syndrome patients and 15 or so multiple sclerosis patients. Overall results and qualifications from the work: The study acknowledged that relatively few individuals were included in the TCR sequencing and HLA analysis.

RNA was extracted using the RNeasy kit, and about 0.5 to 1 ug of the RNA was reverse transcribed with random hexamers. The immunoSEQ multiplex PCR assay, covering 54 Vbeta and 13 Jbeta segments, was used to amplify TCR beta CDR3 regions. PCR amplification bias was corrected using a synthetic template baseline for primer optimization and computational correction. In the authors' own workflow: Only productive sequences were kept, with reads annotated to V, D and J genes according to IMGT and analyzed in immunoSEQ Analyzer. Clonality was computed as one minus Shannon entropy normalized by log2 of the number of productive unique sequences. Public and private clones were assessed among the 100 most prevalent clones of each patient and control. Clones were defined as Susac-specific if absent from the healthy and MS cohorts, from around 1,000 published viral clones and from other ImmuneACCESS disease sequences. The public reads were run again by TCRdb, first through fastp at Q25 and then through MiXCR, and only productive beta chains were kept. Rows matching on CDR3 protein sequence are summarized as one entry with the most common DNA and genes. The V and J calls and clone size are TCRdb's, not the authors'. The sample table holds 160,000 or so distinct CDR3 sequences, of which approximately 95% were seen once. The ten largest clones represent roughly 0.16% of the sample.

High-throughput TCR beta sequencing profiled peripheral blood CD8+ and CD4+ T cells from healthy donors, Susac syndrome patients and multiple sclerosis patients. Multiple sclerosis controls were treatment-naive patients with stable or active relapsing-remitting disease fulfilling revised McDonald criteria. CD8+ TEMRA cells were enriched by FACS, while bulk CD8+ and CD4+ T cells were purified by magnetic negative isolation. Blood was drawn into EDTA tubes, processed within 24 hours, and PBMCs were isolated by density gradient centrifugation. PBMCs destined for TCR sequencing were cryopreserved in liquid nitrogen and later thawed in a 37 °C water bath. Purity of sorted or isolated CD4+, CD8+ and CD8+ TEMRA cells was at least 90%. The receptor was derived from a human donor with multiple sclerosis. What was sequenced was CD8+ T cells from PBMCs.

The DNA reads TGTGCCACCAGCTCCGGGACTAGCGGGAGCTCCTACAATGAGCAGTTCTTC. Protein translation: CATSSGTSGSSYNEQFF. The chain uses TRBV24-1 and TRBJ2-1, with TRBD2 identical over 14 junction bases. The junction shows trimming of 7 bases on V and 0 bases on J, and the gene matches do not reach 4 bases of it. The germline V gene supplies CDR1 KGHDR and CDR2 SFDVKD. The CDR3 holds 17 amino acids from the cysteine to the phenylalanine. The DNA shown is the 51-base CDR3, in frame from base 1.